This T cell receptor beta chain was captured in a study of human T cells and chemical hapten exposure. Study-level information: The sensitizing agent was 2% DPC, placed on roughly 2 cm by roughly 2 cm of upper inner arm skin.

Study-level findings and limits: The immune response of these alopecia patients might not match healthy individuals'. Expanded TCRs clustered into significantly more large CDR3 similarity groups than controls, the analysis revealed.

The time point is: patch test 1, 2 weeks after DPC sensitization. Stated treatment: therapeutic diphenylcyclopropenone sensitization with weekly scalp DPC. This clonotype was observed a few times. What it binds is not known. TCRdb processed the RACE reads anew with MiXCR; each CDR3 protein has one entry. The sample includes around 160,000 distinct CDR3 sequences, 14% of them seen just once. V lost 1 base and J lost 4, with 13 bases in between. CDR1 is SGHTA and CDR2 is FQGTGA in the germline V gene. CDR3 length: 15 residues. The sample here was whole blood, taken in connection with sensitization to the hapten diphenylcyclopropenone (DPC). The V call is TRBV7-3, the J call TRBJ2-5, with D tentatively TRBD1 or TRBD2 (6 bases each). The source is a woman aged 25 to 45 with alopecia areata. Some clones in this sample may be carry-over from other donors' samples. CDR3 loop: CASSLKGGSRETQYF. In DNA, the CDR3 is TGTGCCAGCAGCTTAAAGGGGGGCTCCCGAGAGACCCAGTACTTC.